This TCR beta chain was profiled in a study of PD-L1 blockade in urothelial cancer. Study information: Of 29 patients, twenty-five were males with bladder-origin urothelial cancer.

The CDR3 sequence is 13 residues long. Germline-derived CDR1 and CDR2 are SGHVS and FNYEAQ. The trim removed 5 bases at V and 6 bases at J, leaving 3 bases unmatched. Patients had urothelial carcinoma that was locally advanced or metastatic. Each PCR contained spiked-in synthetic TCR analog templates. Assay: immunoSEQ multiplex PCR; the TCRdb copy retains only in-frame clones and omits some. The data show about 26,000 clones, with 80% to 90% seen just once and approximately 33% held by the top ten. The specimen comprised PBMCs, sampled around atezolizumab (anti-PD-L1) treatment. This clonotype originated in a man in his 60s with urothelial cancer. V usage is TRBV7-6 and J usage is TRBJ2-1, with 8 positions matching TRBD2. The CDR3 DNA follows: TGTGCCAGCAGCCGAGGGACTAGCAATGAGCAGTTCTTC. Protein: CASSRGTSNEQFF.